Shown below are 2 T cell receptor beta chains from a single sample sequenced in a study of early T cells in non-severe SARS-CoV-2 infection. One entry per CDR3 protein results from TCRdb running MiXCR on the 5' RACE reads. There are around 67,000 distinct CDR3 sequences in the sample; roughly an eighth occur only once, and 0.95% to 1.5% lies in the top ten. The sample was whole blood. The receptors were sampled from an adult who was a healthcare worker with PCR-confirmed SARS-CoV-2 infection or an uninfected control (not recorded which).

This clonotype has ten or more counts. The chain combines TRBV12-3 or TRBV12-4 with TRBJ2-7; weak D call: TRBD1 (6 bases). The CDR3 covers 15 residues. Trimming stripped 3 bases from V and 5 bases from J, with 17 bases between. The CDR3 reads CASSLDSPFPDEQYF. Written as DNA, the CDR3 is TGTGCCAGCAGTTTGGACAGCCCATTCCCTGACGAGCAGTACTTC.

In its sample, this clonotype was seen many times. The CDR3 DNA reads as TGTGCCAGCAGCAATGGGCACGGTATACTCGGGCCGCAGTATTTT. Protein: CASSNGHGILGPQYF. The chain combines TRBV21-1 with TRBJ2-3. TRBV21-1 is termed a pseudogene. The CDR3 extends over 15 amino acids.